This T cell receptor beta chain was found in a study of response to subunit inactivated influenza vaccine. Study outcomes and limitations: Authors suggested each seasonal influenza vaccination recruits few new T cells.

Regarding this clonotype: Its antigen is as yet unknown.

The trim removed 3 bases at V and 8 bases at J, leaving 9 bases unmatched. The CDR3 consists of 14 residues. CDR1 and CDR2 from the germline V gene are SEHNR and FQNEAQ (reference sequence). MiXCR, applied by TCRdb to the RT-PCR reads, yields one record per CDR3 protein. The sample yields about half a million distinct CDR3 sequences, about 25% seen once. The TCR sequence derives from a man aged 45 to 65 who received an inactivated influenza vaccine. The sample here was CD4+ T cells sorted from PBMCs, taken more than 4 days after vaccination. The rearrangement uses TRBV7-9 and TRBJ1-2, with 7 nucleotides matching TRBD1. CDR3 sequence: CASSFRTGLGGYTF. CDR3 sequence (DNA): TGTGCCAGCAGCTTCCGGACAGGTCTTGGCGGCTACACCTTC.